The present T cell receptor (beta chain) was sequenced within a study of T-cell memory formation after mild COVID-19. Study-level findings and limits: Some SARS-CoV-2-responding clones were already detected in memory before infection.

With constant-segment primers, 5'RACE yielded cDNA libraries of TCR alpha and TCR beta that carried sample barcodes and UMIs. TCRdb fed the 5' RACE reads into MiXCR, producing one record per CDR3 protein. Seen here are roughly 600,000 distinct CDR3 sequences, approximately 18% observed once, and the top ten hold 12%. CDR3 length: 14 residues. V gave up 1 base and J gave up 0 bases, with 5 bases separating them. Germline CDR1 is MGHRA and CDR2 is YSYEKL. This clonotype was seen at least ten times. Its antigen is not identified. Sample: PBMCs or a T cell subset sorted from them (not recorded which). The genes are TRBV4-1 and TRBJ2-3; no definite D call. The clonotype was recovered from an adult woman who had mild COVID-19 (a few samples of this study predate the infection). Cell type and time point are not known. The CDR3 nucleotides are TGCGCCAGCAGCCAAGGCCTTAGCACAGATACGCAGTATTTT. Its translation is CASSQGLSTDTQYF.